Shown below are 15 T cell receptor beta chains from a single sample sequenced in a study of T cell responses to AZD1222 COVID-19 vaccine. The data were produced by immunoSEQ multiplex PCR, yet TCRdb's version contains in-frame clones alone and is incomplete. Here the sample spans 100,000 to 150,000 clones, 85% to 90% being singletons. This sample comprised peripheral blood, obtained on day 0 of AZD1222 vaccination. The origin of the receptors is an adult in good health.

In this sample, this clone turned up once. The chain combines TRBV7-2 with TRBJ2-3, with D possibly TRBD2 on 5 matching bases. The ends were cut back, 5 bases at V and 1 base at J, with 10 bases in the middle. The CDR3 loop spans 14 amino acids. Germline CDR1 is SGHTA and CDR2 is FQGNSA. CDR3 region: CASSPYSGTDTQYF. In DNA, the CDR3 is TGTGCCAGCAGCCCCTATAGCGGCACAGATACGCAGTATTTT. Combining the CDR3 with reference TRBV7-2 and TRBJ2-3 gives the whole variable domain GAGVSQSPSNKVTEKGKDVELRCDPISGHTALYWYRQSLGQGLEFLIYFQGNSAPDKSGLPSDRFSAERTGGSVSTLTIQRTQQEDSAVYLCASSPYSGTDTQYFGPGTRLTVL.

The rearrangement uses TRBV5-1 and TRBJ1-2; 7 bases are shared with TRBD1. The CDR3 contains 14 residues. The V and J ends lost 5 bases and 6 bases, in that order; junction bases with no gene match: 10. The germline CDR1 and CDR2 sequences are SGHRS and YFSETQ. CDR3 amino acids: CASRSFGTADGYTF. CDR3 nucleotides: TGCGCCAGCAGATCTTTTGGGACAGCAGATGGCTACACCTTC. The whole variable domain, remainder taken from reference TRBV5-1 and TRBJ1-2, is KAGVTQTPRYLIKTRGQQVTLSCSPISGHRSVSWYQQTPGQGLQFLFEYFSETQRNKGNFPGRFSGRQFSNSRSEMNVSTLELGDSALYLCASRSFGTADGYTFGSGTRLTVV.

The gene calls are TRBV5-1 and TRBJ2-3, with TRBD2 matching 9 bases. The V segment lost 4 bases and the J segment 2 bases; nucleotides outside the gene matches: 2. Germline V gene data show CDR1 as SGHRS and CDR2 as YFSETQ. The CDR3 runs 14 residues. As DNA, the CDR3 is TGCGCCAGCAGCCCTAGCGGGGTCACAGATACGCAGTATTTT. Amino acids: CASSPSGVTDTQYF.

The rearrangement uses TRBV30 and TRBJ2-3; 14 nucleotides align to TRBD2. The CDR3 loop spans 15 amino acids. The germline gives CDR1 GTSNPN, CDR2 SVGIG (reference sequence). V trimming: 6 bases; J trimming: 4 bases; junction bases outside the gene matches: 6. The CDR3 DNA sequence: TGTGCCTGTAAATTGGGACTAGCGGGAGCAGATACGCAGTATTTT. This encodes CACKLGLAGADTQYF.

CDR3 in amino acids: CASSKGQGSTEAFF. CDR3 sequence (DNA): TGTGCCAGCAGTAAGGGACAGGGGAGCACTGAAGCTTTCTTT. The J gene is TRBJ1-1, the V gene TRBV2; TRBD1 matches at 10 bases. This CDR3 region has 14 residues. Losses at the gene ends were 5 bases for V and 4 bases for J; bases not matched to a gene: 4. Germline CDR1 reads SNHLY; CDR2 reads FYNNEI.

This sequence joins TRBV7-2 and TRBJ1-2; 10 bases match TRBD1. V was clipped by 2 bases and J by 6 bases; unmatched bases: 6. Per the germline V gene, CDR1 is SGHTA and CDR2 is FQGNSA. The CDR3 sequence is 15 residues long. For the CDR3, the DNA is TGTGCCAGCAGCTTACGTATGACAGGGGGCCATGGCTACACCTTC. Translation: CASSLRMTGGHGYTF. The complete variable domain, with remaining parts taken from reference TRBV7-2 and TRBJ1-2, reads GAGVSQSPSNKVTEKGKDVELRCDPISGHTALYWYRQSLGQGLEFLIYFQGNSAPDKSGLPSDRFSAERTGGSVSTLTIQRTQQEDSAVYLCASSLRMTGGHGYTFGSGTRLTVV.

J is TRBJ1-1 and V is TRBV3-1 (or the pseudogene TRBV3-2); D is undetermined. Germline values: CDR1 LGHDT, CDR2 YNNKEL (reference sequence). Trimming left V 4 bases short and J 0 bases short, with 12 bases between. The CDR3 spans 15 residues. CDR3 in DNA: TGTGCCAGCAGCCTTGGAGCCGGGATGAACACTGAAGCTTTCTTT. Translation: CASSLGAGMNTEAFF.

For the CDR3, the DNA is TGTGCCAGCAGTTACGGACTAGCGGGAGCTACCGGGGAGCTGTTTTTT. As protein: CASSYGLAGATGELFF. V gene TRBV11-1 combines with J gene TRBJ2-2; 13 positions agree with TRBD2. This CDR3 has 16 amino acids. After removal of 6 bases from V and 5 bases from J, the junction contained 6 bases not matched to a gene. CDR1 is SGHAT and CDR2 is FQDESV in the germline V gene (reference sequence).

V gene TRBV5-1 combines with J gene TRBJ2-3, with D maybe TRBD2 (6 bases). CDR1 is SGHRS and CDR2 is YFSETQ in the germline V gene. The V gene lost 0 bases and the J gene lost 1 base, with 12 bases spanning the gap. This CDR3 is 16 amino acids long. The CDR3 DNA is TGCGCCAGCAGCTTGGGCCCGTCTAGCGGCACAGATACGCAGTATTTT. It translates to CASSLGPSSGTDTQYF.

V gene TRBV5-1 combines with J gene TRBJ1-3; TRBD1 matches at 8 bases. CDR3 length: 15 amino acids. With 4 bases clipped from V and 0 bases from J, the junction kept 3 bases outside the gene matches. The germline V gene has CDR1 SGHRS and CDR2 YFSETQ. The CDR3 protein is CASSPTGGSGNTIYF. The CDR3 nucleotides are TGCGCCAGCAGCCCTACAGGGGGCTCTGGAAACACCATATATTTT.

The rearrangement links TRBV14 to TRBJ1-6, with TRBD1 identical over 9 bases. With V trimmed by 2 bases and J by 9 bases, 14 bases remained unmatched. Germline CDR1 reads SGHDN; CDR2 reads FVKESK. CDR3 size: 18 residues. The CDR3 sequence is CASSQIAGTGPFLSPLHF. The DNA for the CDR3 is TGTGCCAGCAGCCAAATCGCCGGGACAGGGCCCTTCCTTTCACCCCTCCACTTT. The variable domain in full, with the rest retrieved from reference TRBV14 and TRBJ1-6, is EAGVTQFPSHSVIEKGQTVTLRCDPISGHDNLYWYRRVMGKEIKFLLHFVKESKQDESGMPNNRFLAERTGGTYSTLKVQPAELEDSGVYFCASSQIAGTGPFLSPLHFGNGTRLTVT.

The CDR3 sequence is CASRQQGAPYNEQFF. CDR3 nucleotides: TGTGCCAGTAGGCAGCAGGGAGCTCCCTACAATGAGCAGTTCTTC. The V call is TRBV19, the J call TRBJ2-1; D tentatively reads TRBD1 or TRBD2 (5 bases each). The germline V and J ends were trimmed by 6 bases and 2 bases, with 14 bases remaining between them. This CDR3 contains 15 residues. CDR1 is LNHDA and CDR2 is SQIVND in the germline V gene (reference sequence). Together with reference TRBV19 and TRBJ2-1, the CDR3 gives the full variable domain: DGGITQSPKYLFRKEGQNVTLSCEQNLNHDAMYWYRQDPGQGLRLIYYSQIVNDFQKGDIAEGYSVSREKKESFPLTVTSAQKNPTAFYLCASRQQGAPYNEQFFGPGTRLTVL.

The chain links TRBV19 to TRBJ2-1; TRBD2 might be the D (5 bases). Per germline, CDR1 LNHDA and CDR2 SQIVND (reference sequence). This CDR3 has 15 amino acids. The V and J ends lost 4 bases and 0 bases respectively, with 10 bases between them. CDR3 sequence (DNA): TGTGCCAGTAGTAAGAGCGGAAGCTCCTACAATGAGCAGTTCTTC. This codes for CASSKSGSSYNEQFF.

The chain employs TRBV29-1 and TRBJ1-2; TRBD1 matches at 7 bases. CDR3 length: 12 residues. J gave up 8 bases and V 7 bases, and 10 bases lay outside the gene matches. Germline-derived CDR1 and CDR2 are SQVTM and ANQGSEA. The CDR3 region is CSAPGTETGYTF. CDR3 coding DNA: TGCAGCGCCCCAGGGACAGAGACCGGCTACACCTTC.

The chain joins TRBV19 to TRBJ1-2; 8 nucleotides agree with TRBD1. The CDR3 is 14 residues long. V shed 3 bases, J shed 8 bases, and the junction held 8 bases outside the gene matches. The germline gives CDR1 LNHDA, CDR2 SQIVND (reference sequence). Here the CDR3 reads CASSIEDRGRGYTF. The CDR3 DNA follows: TGTGCCAGTAGTATCGAAGACAGGGGCCGGGGCTACACCTTC.